This T cell receptor (beta chain) was obtained from a study of blood T cell repertoires in COVID-19. As for the study in general: Sources were T cells, B-cell-depleted T cells, or PBMCs; the material itself was cDNA or gDNA.

Per the authors' pipeline: Quantification of nucleated cells was approximated via reference gene primer amplification. TCRdb's table, derived via immunoSEQ multiplex PCR, lists solely in-frame clones and lacks some. V and J calls plus clone size are reproduced from that table; the DNA served to infer D and trimming. The data contain about 150,000 clones, about four fifths of them singletons. This clone has just one count. Germline V gene data show CDR1 as SGHRS and CDR2 as YFSETQ. The J segment lost 2 bases and the V segment lost 4 bases, leaving 3 bases of the junction unmatched. This CDR3 has 14 amino acids.

This sequence was found in a woman of 80 years or more with acute or convalescent COVID-19. The gene calls are TRBV5-1 and TRBJ1-5; 7 nucleotides line up with TRBD1. Sequenced sample: peripheral blood. CDR3 in DNA: TGCGCCAGCAGCCCCGGACAGGGCAATCAGCCCCAGCATTTT. This gives the protein CASSPGQGNQPQHF.